These 29 T cell receptor beta chains share one sample of origin, sequenced in a study of identical twins. From the 5' RACE reads, TCRdb called clonotypes with MiXCR, one entry per CDR3 protein. The sample comprises approximately 600,000 distinct CDR3 sequences, 9.6% of which are singletons, and around 3.1% rests with the top ten. In addition, the sample was reused for a study of yellow fever vaccine responses in identical twins.

Source material: PBMCs. The receptor source for this set is a woman aged 18-35 years in good health.

The genes are TRBV5-1 and TRBJ2-1, with 9 nucleotides matching TRBD1. CDR1 SGHRS and CDR2 YFSETQ come from the germline V gene. The CDR3 has 13 amino acids. Trimming removed 4 bases from V and 5 bases from J; junction bases left unmatched: 1. CDR3: CASSRQGDNEQFF. In DNA, the CDR3 is TGCGCCAGCAGCCGACAGGGGGACAATGAGCAGTTCTTC.

The chain is built from TRBV9 and TRBJ2-1, with 9 bases identical to TRBD2. The germline CDR1 and CDR2 sequences are SGDLS and YYNGEE. This CDR3 has 15 amino acids. V lost 3 bases to trimming and J lost 2 bases; unmatched junction nucleotides: 3. The CDR3 DNA is TGTGCCAGCAGCGCCCAGCGGGGGGCCTACAATGAGCAGTTCTTC. As protein: CASSAQRGAYNEQFF.

There are many counts of this clonotype. The chain links TRBV4-1 to TRBJ2-3; 8 nucleotides line up with TRBD2. The CDR3 runs to 17 residues. V gave up 0 bases and J gave up 2 bases; unmatched junction bases: 7. Germline V gene sequence: CDR1 MGHRA, CDR2 YSYEKL. The CDR3 sequence: CASSQDPLAESTDTQYF. In DNA, the CDR3 is TGCGCCAGCAGCCAAGACCCACTAGCGGAATCCACAGATACGCAGTATTTT.

The chain employs TRBV5-1 and TRBJ2-1; 10 nucleotides agree with TRBD2. The CDR3 contains 20 residues. The J segment lost 3 bases and the V segment lost 0 bases, leaving 15 bases of the junction unmatched. The germline V gene has CDR1 SGHRS and CDR2 YFSETQ. The DNA for the CDR3 is TGCGCCAGCAGCTTGGGAATGGCTAGCGGGAGCTATGATTACTACAATGAGCAGTTCTTC. The encoded protein is CASSLGMASGSYDYYNEQFF.

Many counts were recorded for this clonotype. The J gene is TRBJ2-1, the V gene TRBV29-1; 10 bases align to TRBD1. This CDR3 is built from 16 residues. CDR1 SQVTM and CDR2 ANQGSEA come from the germline V gene. The trim removed 3 bases at V and 6 bases at J, leaving 11 bases unmatched. The CDR3 nucleotides are TGCAGCGTTGATCAACGGACAGGGGGAGGAGGCAATGAGCAGTTCTTC. Protein: CSVDQRTGGGGNEQFF.

This clonotype came up a few times. Relative to the germline gene, one junction end is altered; a read error may explain this. The V and J genes are TRBV6-1 and TRBJ2-7; 9 bases are shared with TRBD2. Germline-derived CDR1 and CDR2 are MNHNS and SASEGT. The CDR3 sequence is 16 residues long. CDR3 sequence: CASSQAGLAPTYEQYF. The CDR3 nucleotides are TGTGCCAGCAGTCAAGCCGGACTAGCGCCGACCTACGAGCAGTACTTC.

The sample holds a few counts of this clonotype. The chain uses TRBV12-3 or TRBV12-4 and TRBJ2-3; 10 bases line up with TRBD1. Losses at the gene ends were 6 bases for V and 4 bases for J; bases not matched to a gene: 4. This CDR3 is 14 amino acids long. Here the CDR3 reads CASRDRGLSDTQYF. The CDR3, as DNA: TGTGCCAGCAGGGACAGGGGGTTATCAGATACGCAGTATTTT.

This clonotype was counted many times. The chain combines TRBV29-1 with TRBJ2-7; no clear D. The CDR3 length is 12 residues. Trimming removed 0 bases at V and 5 bases at J, with 8 bases between. Per germline, CDR1 SQVTM and CDR2 ANQGSEA. This chain's CDR3 is CSVEDKVDEQYF. CDR3 nucleotides: TGCAGCGTTGAAGATAAAGTAGACGAGCAGTACTTC.

This clonotype was observed many times. This chain connects TRBV30 to TRBJ2-2; D remains unclear. CDR1 is GTSNPN, CDR2 SVGIG, per germline (reference sequence). This CDR3 has 12 residues. V lost 2 bases to trimming and J lost 4 bases, with 5 bases between them. The CDR3 region has the DNA TGTGCCTGGAGTCGCGGCACCGGGGAGCTGTTTTTT. Its protein is CAWSRGTGELFF.

This chain connects TRBV3-1 to TRBJ2-2, with a possible D match to TRBD2 (6 bases). V shed 5 bases and J shed 4 bases, with 14 bases lying between them. The CDR3 totals 15 residues. CDR1 LGHDT and CDR2 YNNKEL come from the germline V gene (reference sequence). The chain's CDR3 is CASSAGGPGTGELFF. The CDR3 region has the DNA TGTGCCAGCAGCGCCGGGGGTCCGGGCACCGGGGAGCTGTTTTTT. The variable domain in full, completed from reference TRBV3-1 and TRBJ2-2, reads DTAVSQTPKYLVTQMGNDKSIKCEQNLGHDTMYWYKQDSKKFLKIMFSYNNKELIINETVPNRFSPKSPDKAHLNLHINSLELGDSAVYFCASSAGGPGTGELFFGEGSRLTVL.

The chain employs TRBV5-1 and TRBJ2-1; a possible D gene is TRBD1 (6 bases). The germline CDR1 and CDR2 sequences are SGHRS and YFSETQ. Between the trimmed V and J ends, which lost 8 bases and 5 bases, there was a span of 23 bases. The CDR3 has 16 residues. CDR3 nucleotides: TGCGCCAGTTACATACAGGGCTACTCGCGCGACAATGAGCAGTTCTTC. Its translation is CASYIQGYSRDNEQFF.

CDR3 sequence (DNA): TGCGCCAGCAGCATTAGTCTCGTTGAGCAGTTCTTC. Translating it yields CASSISLVEQFF. The gene calls are TRBV5-1 and TRBJ2-1; no clear D gene. V lost 4 bases and J lost 9, with 11 bases in between. Germline CDR1 and CDR2: SGHRS and YFSETQ. The CDR3 consists of 12 residues.

This clonotype was detected many times. This rearrangement joins TRBV4-3 to TRBJ2-2; D is unclear. V was clipped by 1 base and J by 0 bases, with 3 bases between them. CDR1 and CDR2 from the germline V gene are LGHNA and YSLEER. This CDR3 spans 14 amino acids. The CDR3 region is CASSQVPNTGELFF. In DNA form, the CDR3 reads TGCGCCAGCAGCCAAGTGCCGAACACCGGGGAGCTGTTTTTT.

V and J are TRBV9 and TRBJ1-2; D not certain. V dropped 3 bases and J dropped 2 bases, with 17 bases sitting between them. The length of the CDR3 is 16 residues. The germline V gene has CDR1 SGDLS and CDR2 YYNGEE. CDR3 DNA sequence: TGTGCCAGCAGCGCACCCCCATGGGTCATGAACTATGGCTACACCTTC. This encodes CASSAPPWVMNYGYTF.

The J gene is TRBJ2-1, the V gene TRBV5-8, with 13 bases aligning to TRBD2. Trimming removed 5 bases from V and 4 bases from J; junction bases left unmatched: 3. Germline V gene data show CDR1 as SGHTS and CDR2 as YDEGEE. This CDR3 comprises 15 residues. CDR3 loop: CASRKGLAGYNEQFF. CDR3 in DNA: TGTGCCAGCAGGAAGGGACTAGCGGGATACAATGAGCAGTTCTTC.

The sample holds a few counts of this clonotype. The chain is built from TRBV6-1 and TRBJ2-2, with D perhaps TRBD1 (6 bases). The germline gives CDR1 MNHNS, CDR2 SASEGT. Between the trimmed V and J ends, which lost 6 bases and 1 base, there was a span of 9 bases. This CDR3 has 14 amino acids. CDR3 residues: CASRPRGNTGELFF. The CDR3 DNA sequence: TGTGCCAGCAGGCCCAGGGGGAACACCGGGGAGCTGTTTTTT.

The V and J genes are TRBV28 and TRBJ2-3; no reliable D call. Germline values: CDR1 MDHEN, CDR2 SYDVKM. Trimming cost V 5 bases and J 2 bases, with 17 bases left between them. This CDR3 comprises 16 residues. The CDR3 spells CASSGPIRSYTDTQYF. In DNA, the CDR3 is TGTGCCAGCAGTGGGCCCATTAGGTCCTACACAGATACGCAGTATTTT. Using reference TRBV28 and TRBJ2-3 for the parts outside the CDR3, the full variable domain is DVKVTQSSRYLVKRTGEKVFLECVQDMDHENMFWYRQDPGLGLRLIYFSYDVKMKEKGDIPEGYSVSREKKERFSLILESASTNQTSMYLCASSGPIRSYTDTQYFGPGTRLTVL.

In its sample, this clonotype was seen a few times. The chain recombines TRBV18 with TRBJ1-4; 8 nucleotides match TRBD1. V lost 4 bases to trimming and J lost 8 bases; unmatched junction nucleotides: 9. This CDR3 has 15 amino acids. In germline, CDR1 is KGHSH, CDR2 LQKENI. Written as DNA, the CDR3 is TGTGCCAGCTCACAGCTACCGGGACAGGAAGAAAAACTGTTTTTT. This sequence encodes CASSQLPGQEEKLFF.

In this sample, this clonotype turned up many times. The gene calls are TRBV6-2 or TRBV6-3 and TRBJ1-2; D is perhaps TRBD1 (6 bases). V lost 1 base and J lost 10, with 10 bases in between. Per germline, CDR1 MNHEY and CDR2 SVGEGT. The CDR3 length is 12 residues. For the CDR3, the DNA is TGTGCCAGCAGTTACTGGACAGAGAACTACACCTTC. Translating it yields CASSYWTENYTF.

This clonotype was detected only a few times. V and J are TRBV12-3 or TRBV12-4 and TRBJ1-1, with TRBD1 as a possible D gene (6 bases). The CDR3 runs to 15 residues. Trimming removed 5 bases from V and 10 bases from J, with 23 bases in between. This CDR3 is CASSLGEGGSWVAFF. As DNA, the CDR3 is TGTGCCAGCAGTCTAGGCGAAGGGGGTTCCTGGGTAGCTTTCTTT.

This clonotype showed up just a few times. The gene calls are TRBV7-2 and TRBJ1-1; unclear D gene. The CDR3 covers 14 residues. Trimming left V 1 base short and J 3 bases short, with 9 bases between. The germline gives CDR1 SGHTA, CDR2 FQGNSA. Here the CDR3 DNA reads TGTGCCAGCAGCTTAGAATCACGGGACACTGAAGCTTTCTTT. Translating it yields CASSLESRDTEAFF.

This clonotype has more than one count but fewer than ten. V and J are TRBV3-1 and TRBJ2-7; no clear D. This CDR3 is 13 amino acids long. Germline V gene data show CDR1 as LGHDT and CDR2 as YNNKEL (reference sequence). Between the trimmed V and J ends, which lost 3 bases and 2 bases, there was a span of 8 bases. CDR3 residues: CASSQTTTYEQYF. CDR3 in DNA: TGTGCCAGCAGCCAGACAACTACCTACGAGCAGTACTTC.

In this sample, this clonotype turned up a few times. The rearrangement uses TRBV12-3 or TRBV12-4 and TRBJ1-2; D possibly corresponds to TRBD1 (5 bases). V was trimmed by 5 bases and J by 5 bases, leaving 15 bases between them. The CDR3 length is 14 residues. This chain's CDR3 is CASSPTVYGYGYTF. The CDR3 DNA follows: TGTGCCAGCAGTCCGACAGTTTACGGTTATGGCTACACCTTC.

This clonotype was seen at least ten times. The gene calls are TRBV14 and TRBJ2-1; TRBD1 agrees at 7 bases. Germline CDR1 is SGHDN and CDR2 is FVKESK. The CDR3 loop spans 18 amino acids. J was trimmed by 7 bases and V by 0 bases; bases with no gene match: 15. The CDR3 spells CASSQEPEGAPLKNEQFF. The CDR3 DNA reads TGTGCCAGCAGCCAAGAACCTGAGGGGGCCCCGCTTAAGAATGAGCAGTTCTTC.

In its sample, this clonotype was seen once. The chain carries TRBV7-2 and TRBJ2-7; 7 bases align to TRBD2. The J segment lost 2 bases and the V segment lost 5 bases, leaving 9 bases of the junction unmatched. The germline CDR1 and CDR2 sequences are SGHTA and FQGNSA. The CDR3 is made up of 15 amino acids. The CDR3 nucleotides read TGTGCCAGCAGCCTTGCCGGGGGGATACCCTACGAGCAGTACTTC. Its protein is CASSLAGGIPYEQYF.

This clonotype was counted at least ten times. The J gene is TRBJ1-1, the V gene TRBV7-9, with D unresolved. The CDR3 has 13 residues. From germline, CDR1 is SEHNR and CDR2 FQNEAQ (reference sequence). The germline V and J ends were trimmed by 5 bases and 11 bases, with 18 bases remaining between them. The DNA of the CDR3 is TGTGCCAGCAGCGACCTAAATCTCCCGGAGGCTTTCTTT. This translates into CASSDLNLPEAFF.

The gene calls are TRBV5-1 and TRBJ2-7, with D possibly being TRBD2 (5 bases). CDR1 is SGHRS, CDR2 YFSETQ, per germline. The CDR3 has 13 amino acids. Between the trimmed V and J ends, which lost 2 bases and 3 bases, there was a span of 9 bases. CDR3 amino acids: CASSFTRDYEQYF. CDR3 sequence (DNA): TGCGCCAGCAGCTTTACTAGAGACTACGAGCAGTACTTC.

This clonotype occurred a few times. This chain connects TRBV6-1 to TRBJ2-3, with 10 bases aligning to TRBD1. The germline CDR1 and CDR2 sequences are MNHNS and SASEGT. This CDR3 contains 14 residues. V was clipped by 8 bases and J by 3 bases; unmatched bases: 5. CDR3 in amino acids: CASAGTGVTDTQYF. The CDR3 DNA sequence: TGTGCCAGCGCCGGGACAGGGGTTACAGATACGCAGTATTTT.

This clonotype was seen repeatedly, ten times or more. This sequence joins TRBV20-1 and TRBJ2-2; perhaps TRBD2 as D (5 bases). This CDR3 is built from 15 residues. Per the germline V gene, CDR1 is DFQATT and CDR2 is SNEGSKA (reference sequence). V gave up 3 bases and J gave up 3 bases, with 14 bases separating them. The CDR3 loop is CSARAYSRDTGELFF. The CDR3 nucleotides are TGCAGTGCTAGGGCCTACTCGAGGGACACCGGGGAGCTGTTTTTT.